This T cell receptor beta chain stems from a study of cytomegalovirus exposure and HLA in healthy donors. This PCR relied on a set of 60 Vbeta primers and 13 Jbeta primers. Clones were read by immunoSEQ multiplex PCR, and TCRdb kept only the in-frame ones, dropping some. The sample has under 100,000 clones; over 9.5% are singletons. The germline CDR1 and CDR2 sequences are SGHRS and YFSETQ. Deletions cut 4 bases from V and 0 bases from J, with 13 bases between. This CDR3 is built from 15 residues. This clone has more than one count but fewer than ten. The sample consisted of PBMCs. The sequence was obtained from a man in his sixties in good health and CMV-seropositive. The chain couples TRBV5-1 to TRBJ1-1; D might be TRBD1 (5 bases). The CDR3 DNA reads TGCGCCAGCAGCGGGGGAGGGGCCATGAACACTGAAGCTTTCTTT. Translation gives CASSGGGAMNTEAFF.